This T cell receptor (beta chain) was recorded in a study of T cells in Graves' hyperthyroidism and ophthalmopathy. V lost 3 bases to trimming and J lost 5 bases, with 8 bases between them. The germline CDR1 and CDR2 sequences are SEHNR and FQNEAQ (reference sequence). The CDR3 runs 14 residues. The TCR beta CDR3 regions underwent amplification using RNA transcripts as the source. Primed by the HTBI set, a first-round RT-PCR was run on the TCR CDR3. From the multiplex PCR reads, TCRdb called clonotypes with MiXCR, one entry per CDR3 protein. The sample includes around 620,000 distinct CDR3 sequences, roughly 50% of them seen just once.

The genes are TRBV7-9 and TRBJ1-6; D is unresolved. This sequence originates from an adult woman with Graves' disease, either hyperthyroidism or ophthalmopathy (not recorded which). Sample: peripheral blood or thyroid tissue (not recorded which). The CDR3 DNA reads as TGTGCCAGCAGCTTCATAGCAGATAATTCACCCCTCCACTTT. Translation gives CASSFIADNSPLHF. Together with reference TRBV7-9 and TRBJ1-6, the CDR3 gives the full variable domain: DTGVSQNPRHKITKRGQNVTFRCDPISEHNRLYWYRQTLGQGPEFLTYFQNEAQLEKSRLLSDRFSAERPKGSFSTLEIQRTEQGDSAMYLCASSFIADNSPLHFGNGTRLTVT.